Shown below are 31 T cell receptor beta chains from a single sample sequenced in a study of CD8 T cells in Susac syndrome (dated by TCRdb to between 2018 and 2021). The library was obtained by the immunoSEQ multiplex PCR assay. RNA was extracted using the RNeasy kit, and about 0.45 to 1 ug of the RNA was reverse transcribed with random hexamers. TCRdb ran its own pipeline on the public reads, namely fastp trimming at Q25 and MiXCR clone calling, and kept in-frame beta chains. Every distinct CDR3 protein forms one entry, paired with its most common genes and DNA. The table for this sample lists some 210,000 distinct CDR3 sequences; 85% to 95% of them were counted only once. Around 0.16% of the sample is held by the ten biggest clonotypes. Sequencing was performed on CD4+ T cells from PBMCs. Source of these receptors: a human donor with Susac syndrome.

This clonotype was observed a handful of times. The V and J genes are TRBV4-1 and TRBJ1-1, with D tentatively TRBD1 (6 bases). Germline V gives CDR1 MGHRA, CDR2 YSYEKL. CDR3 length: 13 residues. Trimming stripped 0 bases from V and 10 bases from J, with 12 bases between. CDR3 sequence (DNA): TGCGCCAGCAGCCAAGAGGAAGGCAGGGGAGCTTTCTTT. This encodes CASSQEEGRGAFF.

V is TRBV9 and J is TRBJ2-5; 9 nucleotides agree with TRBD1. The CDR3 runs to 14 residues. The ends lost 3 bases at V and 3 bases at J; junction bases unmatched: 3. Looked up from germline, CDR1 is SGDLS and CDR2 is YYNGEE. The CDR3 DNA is TGTGCCAGCAGCGCGGGACAGGGAAAAGAGACCCAGTACTTC. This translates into CASSAGQGKETQYF.

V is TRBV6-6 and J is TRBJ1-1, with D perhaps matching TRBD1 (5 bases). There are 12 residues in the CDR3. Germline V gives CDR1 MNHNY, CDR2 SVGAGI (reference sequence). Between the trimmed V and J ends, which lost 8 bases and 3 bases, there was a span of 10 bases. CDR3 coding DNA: TGTGCCAGCTGGATAGGGGACACTGAAGCTTTCTTT. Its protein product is CASWIGDTEAFF.

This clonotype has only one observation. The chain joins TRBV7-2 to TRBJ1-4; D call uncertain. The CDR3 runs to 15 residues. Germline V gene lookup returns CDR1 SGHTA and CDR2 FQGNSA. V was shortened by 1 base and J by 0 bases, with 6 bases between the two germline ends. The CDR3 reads CASSLDGATNEKLFF. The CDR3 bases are TGTGCCAGCAGCTTAGATGGGGCAACTAATGAAAAACTGTTTTTT. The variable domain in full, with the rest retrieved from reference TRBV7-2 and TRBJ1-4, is GAGVSQSPSNKVTEKGKDVELRCDPISGHTALYWYRQSLGQGLEFLIYFQGNSAPDKSGLPSDRFSAERTGGSVSTLTIQRTQQEDSAVYLCASSLDGATNEKLFFGSGTQLSVL.

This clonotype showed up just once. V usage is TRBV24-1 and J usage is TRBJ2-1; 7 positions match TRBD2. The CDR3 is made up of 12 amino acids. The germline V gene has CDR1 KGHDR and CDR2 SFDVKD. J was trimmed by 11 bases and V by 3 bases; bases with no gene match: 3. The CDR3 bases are TGTGCCACCAGTGATGGACTAGTAAAGCAGTTCTTC. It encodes CATSDGLVKQFF.

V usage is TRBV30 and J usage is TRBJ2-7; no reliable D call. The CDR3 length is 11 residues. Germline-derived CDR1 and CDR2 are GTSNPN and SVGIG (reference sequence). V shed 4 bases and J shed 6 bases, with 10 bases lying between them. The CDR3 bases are TGTGCCTGGATCGGTCGTGGCGAGCAGTACTTC. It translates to CAWIGRGEQYF.

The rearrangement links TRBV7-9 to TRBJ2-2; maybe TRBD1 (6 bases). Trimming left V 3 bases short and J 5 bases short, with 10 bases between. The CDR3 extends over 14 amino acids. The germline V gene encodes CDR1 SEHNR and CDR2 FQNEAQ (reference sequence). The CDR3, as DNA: TGTGCCAGCAGCTTCGACGGGACAACCGGGGAGCTGTTTTTT. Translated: CASSFDGTTGELFF.

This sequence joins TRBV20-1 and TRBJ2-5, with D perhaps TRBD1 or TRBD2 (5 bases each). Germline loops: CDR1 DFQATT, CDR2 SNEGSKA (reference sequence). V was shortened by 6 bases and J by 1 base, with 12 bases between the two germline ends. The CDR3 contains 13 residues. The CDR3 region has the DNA TGCAGTGCCCTTGAGGGGCCCCAAGAGACCCAGTACTTC. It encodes CSALEGPQETQYF.

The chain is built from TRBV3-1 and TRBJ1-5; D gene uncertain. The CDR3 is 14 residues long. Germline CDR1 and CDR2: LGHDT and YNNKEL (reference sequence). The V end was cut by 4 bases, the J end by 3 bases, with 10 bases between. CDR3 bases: TGTGCCAGCAGCCGCCGGGTCGTCAATCAGCCCCAGCATTTT. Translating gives CASSRRVVNQPQHF.

CDR3 residues: CASSFTVRVGTSYEQYF. In DNA form, the CDR3 reads TGTGCCAGCAGCTTTACCGTCCGGGTGGGTACCTCCTACGAGCAGTACTTC. The chain combines TRBV11-2 with TRBJ2-7; D unclear. V dropped 3 bases and J dropped 0 bases, with 18 bases sitting between them. There are 17 residues in the CDR3. Germline values: CDR1 SGHAT, CDR2 FQNNGV.

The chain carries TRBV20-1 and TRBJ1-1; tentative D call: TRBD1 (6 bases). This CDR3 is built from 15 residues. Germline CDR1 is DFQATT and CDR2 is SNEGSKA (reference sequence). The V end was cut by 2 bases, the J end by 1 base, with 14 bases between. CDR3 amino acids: CSARPRGRENTEAFF. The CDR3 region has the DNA TGCAGTGCTAGACCCCGGGGGCGGGAGAACACTGAAGCTTTCTTT.

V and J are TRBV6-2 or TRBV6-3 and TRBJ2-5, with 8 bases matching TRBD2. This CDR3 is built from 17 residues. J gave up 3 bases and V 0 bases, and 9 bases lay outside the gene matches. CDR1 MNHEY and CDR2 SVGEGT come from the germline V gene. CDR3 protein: CASSYSPRGDGKETQYF. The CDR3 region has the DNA TGTGCCAGCAGTTACTCGCCGCGGGGGGATGGGAAAGAGACCCAGTACTTC.

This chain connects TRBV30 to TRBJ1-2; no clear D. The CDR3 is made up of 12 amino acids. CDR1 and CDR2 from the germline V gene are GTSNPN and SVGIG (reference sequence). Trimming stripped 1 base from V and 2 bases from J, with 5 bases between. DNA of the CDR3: TGTGCCTGGAGTGCCCGAAACTATGGCTACACCTTC. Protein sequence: CAWSARNYGYTF.

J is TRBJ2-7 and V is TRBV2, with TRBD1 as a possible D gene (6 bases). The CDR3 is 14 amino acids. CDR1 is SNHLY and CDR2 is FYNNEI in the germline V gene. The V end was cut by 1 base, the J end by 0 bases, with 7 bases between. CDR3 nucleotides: TGTGCCAGCAGTGAAGGGGGGCCCTCCTACGAGCAGTACTTC. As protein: CASSEGGPSYEQYF.

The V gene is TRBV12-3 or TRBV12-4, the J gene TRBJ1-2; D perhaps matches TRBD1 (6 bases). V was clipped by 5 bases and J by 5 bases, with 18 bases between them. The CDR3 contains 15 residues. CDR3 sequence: CASSREGGARYGYTF. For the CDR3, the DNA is TGTGCCAGCAGTCGTGAGGGGGGGGCGAGATATGGCTACACCTTC.

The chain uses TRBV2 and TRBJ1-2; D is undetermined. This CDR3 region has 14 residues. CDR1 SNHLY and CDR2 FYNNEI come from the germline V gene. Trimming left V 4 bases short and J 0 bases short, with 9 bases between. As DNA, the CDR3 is TGTGCCAGCAGTGTTCCCAGCGCTAACTATGGCTACACCTTC. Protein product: CASSVPSANYGYTF.

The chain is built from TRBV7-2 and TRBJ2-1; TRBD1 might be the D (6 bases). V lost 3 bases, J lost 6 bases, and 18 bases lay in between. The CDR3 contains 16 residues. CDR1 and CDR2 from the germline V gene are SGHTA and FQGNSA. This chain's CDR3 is CASSFDARRGSNEQFF. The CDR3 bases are TGTGCCAGCAGCTTTGACGCGAGAAGGGGGTCCAATGAGCAGTTCTTC.

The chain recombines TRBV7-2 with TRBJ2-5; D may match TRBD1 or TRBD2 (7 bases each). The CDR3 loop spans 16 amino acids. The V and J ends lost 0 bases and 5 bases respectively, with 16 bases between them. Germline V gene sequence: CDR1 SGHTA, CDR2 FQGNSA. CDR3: CASSLAQGGSRETQYF. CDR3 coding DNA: TGTGCCAGCAGCTTAGCGCAGGGGGGGAGTAGGGAGACCCAGTACTTC. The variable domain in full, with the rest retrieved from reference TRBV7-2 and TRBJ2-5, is GAGVSQSPSNKVTEKGKDVELRCDPISGHTALYWYRQSLGQGLEFLIYFQGNSAPDKSGLPSDRFSAERTGGSVSTLTIQRTQQEDSAVYLCASSLAQGGSRETQYFGPGTRLLVL.

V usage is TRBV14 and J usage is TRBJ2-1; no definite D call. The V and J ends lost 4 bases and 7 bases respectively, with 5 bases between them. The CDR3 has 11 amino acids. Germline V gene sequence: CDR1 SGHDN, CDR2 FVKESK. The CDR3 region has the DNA TGTGCCAGCAGCCGCGCAAATGAGCAGTTCTTC. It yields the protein CASSRANEQFF. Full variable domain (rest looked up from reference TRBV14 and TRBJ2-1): EAGVTQFPSHSVIEKGQTVTLRCDPISGHDNLYWYRRVMGKEIKFLLHFVKESKQDESGMPNNRFLAERTGGTYSTLKVQPAELEDSGVYFCASSRANEQFFGPGTRLTVL.

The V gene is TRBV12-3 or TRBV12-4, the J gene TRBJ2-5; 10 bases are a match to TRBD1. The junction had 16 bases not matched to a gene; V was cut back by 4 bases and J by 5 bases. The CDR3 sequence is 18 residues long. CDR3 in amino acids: CASSSLMDRGASRETQYF. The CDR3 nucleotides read TGTGCCAGCAGTTCCCTCATGGACAGGGGGGCTTCTAGGGAGACCCAGTACTTC.

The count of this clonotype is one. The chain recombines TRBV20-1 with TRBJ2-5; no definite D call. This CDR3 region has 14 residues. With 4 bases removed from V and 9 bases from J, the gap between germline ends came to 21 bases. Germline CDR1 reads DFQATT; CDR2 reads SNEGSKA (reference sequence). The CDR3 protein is CSAIPQTGSRAQYF. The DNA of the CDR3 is TGCAGTGCTATCCCCCAGACCGGTTCACGGGCCCAGTACTTC.

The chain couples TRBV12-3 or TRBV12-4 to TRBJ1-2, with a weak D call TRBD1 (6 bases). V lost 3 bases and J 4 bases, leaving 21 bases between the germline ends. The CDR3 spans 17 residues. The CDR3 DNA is TGTGCCAGCAGTTTCTCGTCGGGGTTGGGGGGCGGCTATGGCTACACCTTC. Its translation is CASSFSSGLGGGYGYTF.

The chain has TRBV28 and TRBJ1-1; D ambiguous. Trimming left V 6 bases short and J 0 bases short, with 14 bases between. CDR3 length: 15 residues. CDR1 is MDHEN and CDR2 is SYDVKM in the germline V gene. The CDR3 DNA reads TGTGCCAGCAGCTCGAAAGGGTTTATGAACACTGAAGCTTTCTTT. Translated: CASSSKGFMNTEAFF.

This CDR3 is CAGTGLSGNTIYF. The CDR3 DNA follows: TGTGCCGGGACAGGTTTGTCTGGAAACACCATATATTTT. This chain uses TRBV30 with TRBJ1-3, with 8 nucleotides matching TRBD1. In germline, CDR1 is GTSNPN, CDR2 SVGIG (reference sequence). The CDR3 is 13 amino acids. V lost 8 bases to trimming and J lost 1 base; unmatched junction nucleotides: 4.

The CDR3 coding sequence is TGTGCCAGCAGTGACGGGATATGGAACACTGAAGCTTTCTTT. Amino acids: CASSDGIWNTEAFF. V and J are TRBV6-1 and TRBJ1-1; D call uncertain. Trimming pared 3 bases from V and 1 base from J, leaving 9 bases between. This CDR3 has 14 amino acids. Germline lookup yields CDR1 MNHNS and CDR2 SASEGT.

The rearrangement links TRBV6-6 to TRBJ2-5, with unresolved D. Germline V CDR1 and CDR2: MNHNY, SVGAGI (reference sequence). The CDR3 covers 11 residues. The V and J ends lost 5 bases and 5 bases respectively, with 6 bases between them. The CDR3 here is CASSPEETQYF. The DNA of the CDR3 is TGTGCCAGCAGTCCGGAGGAGACCCAGTACTTC.

The CDR3 nucleotides are TGTGCCAGCACCCGGGACAGGGGACTCGACGAGCAGTACTTC. Its protein is CASTRDRGLDEQYF. This chain connects TRBV12-3 or TRBV12-4 to TRBJ2-7, with 10 nucleotides matching TRBD1. The V and J ends lost 7 bases and 5 bases, in that order; junction bases with no gene match: 8. CDR3 length: 14 residues.

The CDR3 DNA sequence: TGTGCCTGGAGTAGGGGACAGCCAAGCTCCTACGAGCAGTACTTC. The encoded protein is CAWSRGQPSSYEQYF. The V gene is TRBV30, the J gene TRBJ2-7; 7 bases are shared with TRBD1. Germline V CDR1 and CDR2: GTSNPN, SVGIG (reference sequence). This CDR3 contains 15 residues. Trimming took 2 bases from V and 0 from J; bases not matched to a gene: 7.

The CDR3 is CSVHQGGYGYTF. The CDR3 coding sequence is TGCAGCGTTCACCAGGGTGGCTATGGCTACACCTTC. The chain has TRBV29-1 and TRBJ1-2, with D perhaps TRBD1 (5 bases). CDR1 SQVTM and CDR2 ANQGSEA come from the germline V gene. V was shortened by 5 bases and J by 4 bases, with 11 bases between the two germline ends. This CDR3 has 12 amino acids.

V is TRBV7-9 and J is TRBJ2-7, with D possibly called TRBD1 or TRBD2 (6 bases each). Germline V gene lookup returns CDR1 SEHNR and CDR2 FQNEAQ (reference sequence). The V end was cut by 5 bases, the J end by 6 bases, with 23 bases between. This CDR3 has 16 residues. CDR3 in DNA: TGTGCCAGCAGCCCCATAGACGGGGGCTCACGTTCCGAGCAGTACTTC. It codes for CASSPIDGGSRSEQYF.

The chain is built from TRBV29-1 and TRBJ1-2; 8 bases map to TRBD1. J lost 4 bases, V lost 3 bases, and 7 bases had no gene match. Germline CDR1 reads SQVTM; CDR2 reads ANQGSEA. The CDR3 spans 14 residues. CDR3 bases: TGCAGCGTTGACCCACAGGGGGAGGGCTATGGCTACACCTTC. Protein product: CSVDPQGEGYGYTF.